The 15 T cell receptor beta chains listed next were all sequenced from one sample in a study of blood T cell repertoires in COVID-19. The data were produced by immunoSEQ multiplex PCR, yet TCRdb's version contains in-frame clones alone and is incomplete. The table shows approximately 260,000 clones, with 85% to 90% occurring only once. Input material: peripheral blood. The receptors shown here come from a woman aged 55-75 years with COVID-19, enrolled during active disease.

Details on this clone: Other DNA sequences from this sample encode an identical CDR3 as well. The chain is built from TRBV5-1 and TRBJ1-3; weak D call: TRBD1 (6 bases). CDR1 is SGHRS, CDR2 YFSETQ, per germline. The ends were cut back, 0 bases at V and 4 bases at J, with 14 bases in the middle. The CDR3 has 16 amino acids. CDR3 sequence reads: CASSLAGVDRGNTIYF. The CDR3, as DNA: TGCGCCAGCAGCTTGGCCGGAGTGGACAGAGGAAACACCATATATTTT.

This rearrangement joins TRBV27 to TRBJ1-6; D perhaps matches TRBD1 (5 bases). V shed 6 bases and J shed 10 bases, with 19 bases lying between them. CDR3 length equals 15 residues. Germline V lookup: CDR1 MNHEY, CDR2 SMNVEV (reference sequence). The CDR3 nucleotides are TGTGCCAGCAGCCCCGGGGGGGTAAGGCACTCACCCCTCCACTTT. It yields the protein CASSPGGVRHSPLHF.

J is TRBJ2-3 and V is TRBV5-1; 14 bases fit TRBD2. This CDR3 comprises 18 residues. V lost 1 base and J lost 4; bases outside the gene matches: 8. Germline values: CDR1 SGHRS, CDR2 YFSETQ. The CDR3 sequence: CASSLRLAGGLSADTQYF. The CDR3 nucleotides read TGCGCCAGCAGCTTGAGACTAGCGGGGGGGTTAAGCGCAGATACGCAGTATTTT.

CDR3 nucleotide sequence: TGCGCCAGCAGCTTGTTGGTGGCTAGCGGGATCCTAGCAGGCCAAGAGACCCAGTACTTC. Translation gives CASSLLVASGILAGQETQYF. V and J are TRBV5-1 and TRBJ2-5; 9 positions agree with TRBD2. V was pared by 1 base and J by 1 base, with 17 bases of the junction left unmatched. There are 20 residues in the CDR3. CDR1 is SGHRS, CDR2 YFSETQ, per germline.

The sample holds one count of this clone. The V and J genes are TRBV11-2 and TRBJ1-6, with 7 bases identical to TRBD1. In germline, CDR1 is SGHAT, CDR2 FQNNGV. The CDR3 totals 15 residues. The ends lost 1 base at V and 5 bases at J; junction bases unmatched: 2. DNA for the CDR3: TGTGCCAGCAGCTTAGGCAGGGGGAATAATTCACCCCTCCACTTT. Protein sequence: CASSLGRGNNSPLHF. The variable domain in full, completed from reference TRBV11-2 and TRBJ1-6, reads EAGVAQSPRYKIIEKRQSVAFWCNPISGHATLYWYQQILGQGPKLLIQFQNNGVVDDSQLPKDRFSAERLKGVDSTLKIQPAKLEDSAVYLCASSLGRGNNSPLHFGNGTRLTVT.

The V and J genes are TRBV7-8 and TRBJ1-2; D uncertain. Deletions cut 4 bases from V and 6 bases from J, with 12 bases between. There are 13 residues in the CDR3. The germline V gene encodes CDR1 SGHVS and CDR2 FQNEAQ. The chain's CDR3 is CASSSHASDGYTF. DNA for the CDR3: TGTGCCAGCAGCTCTCATGCCAGCGATGGCTACACCTTC.

The V and J genes are TRBV6-2 or TRBV6-3 and TRBJ2-7; 9 nucleotides match TRBD2. Looked up from germline, CDR1 is MNHEY and CDR2 is SVGEGT. The trim removed 5 bases at V and 5 bases at J, leaving 7 bases unmatched. This CDR3 contains 14 residues. In DNA, the CDR3 is TGTGCCAGCAGTCGGACTAGCGTCTACCACGAGCAGTACTTC. Translated, it gives CASSRTSVYHEQYF.

This chain connects TRBV19 to TRBJ1-1, with D hard to call. Germline lookup yields CDR1 LNHDA and CDR2 SQIVND (reference sequence). The V and J ends lost 4 bases and 1 base respectively, with 13 bases between them. The CDR3 spans 15 residues. The CDR3 nucleotides are TGTGCCAGTAGTAGAGACCGAGTTACGAACACTGAAGCTTTCTTT. This codes for CASSRDRVTNTEAFF.

This chain links TRBV6-2 or TRBV6-3 with TRBJ1-2, with 8 nucleotides matching TRBD1. The J segment lost 6 bases and the V segment lost 4 bases, leaving 13 bases of the junction unmatched. CDR1 is MNHEY and CDR2 is SVGEGT in the germline V gene. The length of the CDR3 is 16 residues. The CDR3 region is CASSSQNGQGGHGYTF. DNA for the CDR3: TGTGCCAGCAGTTCCCAAAACGGACAGGGCGGCCATGGCTACACCTTC.

V is TRBV5-1 and J is TRBJ2-2, with a tentative D call TRBD2 (6 bases). The CDR3 contains 15 residues. Trimming took off 0 bases at V and 5 bases at J, with 11 bases between the two ends. Per germline, CDR1 SGHRS and CDR2 YFSETQ. CDR3 bases: TGCGCCAGCAGCTTGGTTTCTAGCGTGACCGGGGAGCTGTTTTTT. Amino acids: CASSLVSSVTGELFF.

The chain recombines TRBV7-2 with TRBJ2-5; a possible D gene is TRBD2 (5 bases). Germline V CDR1 and CDR2: SGHTA, FQGNSA. The V end lost 4 bases, the J end lost 7 bases, and 19 bases lay between the germline ends. There are 15 residues in the CDR3. CDR3 nucleotide sequence: TGTGCCAGCAGCTCCGAACTAGGCGCCGGGTGGACCCAGTACTTC. Translated: CASSSELGAGWTQYF. Complete variable domain (other parts from reference TRBV7-2 and TRBJ2-5): GAGVSQSPSNKVTEKGKDVELRCDPISGHTALYWYRQSLGQGLEFLIYFQGNSAPDKSGLPSDRFSAERTGGSVSTLTIQRTQQEDSAVYLCASSSELGAGWTQYFGPGTRLLVL.

V usage is TRBV5-6 and J usage is TRBJ1-4, with unresolved D. The germline V gene has CDR1 SGHDT and CDR2 YYEEEE. V gave up 3 bases and J gave up 8 bases, with 11 bases separating them. CDR3 length: 13 residues. The CDR3, as DNA: TGTGCCAGCAGCTCCCAGGTTCGGGAAAAACTGTTTTTT. Amino acid sequence: CASSSQVREKLFF.

The J gene is TRBJ2-2, the V gene TRBV5-5; 9 nucleotides agree with TRBD1. The trim removed 4 bases at V and 3 bases at J, leaving 7 bases unmatched. The CDR3 has 16 amino acids. Germline lookup yields CDR1 SGHKS and CDR2 YYEKEE (reference sequence). CDR3: CASSPRTGVDTGELFF. CDR3 nucleotide sequence: TGTGCCAGCAGCCCACGGACAGGGGTAGACACCGGGGAGCTGTTTTTT.

In regard to this clone: The sample carries other DNA sequences with the same CDR3. The chain carries TRBV2 and TRBJ2-7; 7 bases align to TRBD1. CDR1 is SNHLY, CDR2 FYNNEI, per germline. V lost 4 bases and J lost 4; bases outside the gene matches: 1. This CDR3 is 12 amino acids long. This CDR3 reads CASSVQGYEQYF. CDR3 nucleotide sequence: TGTGCCAGCAGTGTACAGGGGTACGAGCAGTACTTC.

This clone was seen a single time. CDR3 bases: TGTGCCAGCAGCTTACAAGGGGGCACTGAAGCTTTCTTT. Translation gives CASSLQGGTEAFF. The chain carries TRBV7-9 and TRBJ1-1; possible D gene TRBD1, 6 bases. Trimming removed 2 bases at V and 4 bases at J, with 8 bases between. This CDR3 has 13 residues. Germline V gives CDR1 SEHNR, CDR2 FQNEAQ (reference sequence).